The next 30 T cell receptor beta chains were all read from a single sample in a study of T cell responses to AZD1222 COVID-19 vaccine. Method: immunoSEQ multiplex PCR; TCRdb's copy keeps in-frame clones and lacks some. This sample carries over 150,000 clones, about 87% of them seen once, and the ten largest clones take around 3%. The input for sequencing was peripheral blood, taken on day 0 of AZD1222 vaccination. All receptors come from an adult in good health.

V gene TRBV3-1 (or the pseudogene TRBV3-2) combines with J gene TRBJ1-3, with a possible D match to TRBD1 (5 bases). V lost 2 bases to trimming and J lost 4 bases, with 9 bases between them. Looked up from germline, CDR1 is LGHDT and CDR2 is YNNKEL (reference sequence). This CDR3 is built from 14 residues. CDR3 protein: CASSQRGEGNTIYF. The CDR3 coding sequence is TGTGCCAGCAGCCAACGAGGGGAAGGAAACACCATATATTTT.

This clone was seen only a few times. The J gene is TRBJ1-2, the V gene TRBV7-2; TRBD1 aligns across 7 bases. Germline V lookup: CDR1 SGHTA, CDR2 FQGNSA. After removal of 5 bases from V and 8 bases from J, the junction contained 8 bases not matched to a gene. CDR3 length: 13 amino acids. The CDR3 DNA reads as TGTGCCAGCAGCCGACAGGGTGTCGGCGGCTACACCTTC. Its translation: CASSRQGVGGYTF.

The J gene is TRBJ2-3, the V gene TRBV9; D may be TRBD1 or TRBD2 (8 bases each). The CDR3 has 16 amino acids. V was shortened by 0 bases and J by 7 bases, with 18 bases between the two germline ends. The V gene's germline CDR1 is SGDLS and CDR2 YYNGEE. The CDR3 sequence is CASSVGSGGGRNTQYF. CDR3 coding DNA: TGTGCCAGCAGCGTAGGTTCAGGGGGCGGGAGGAATACGCAGTATTTT.

The V call is TRBV19, the J call TRBJ1-4, with 9 nucleotides matching TRBD1. The V segment lost 5 bases and the J segment 9 bases; nucleotides outside the gene matches: 7. CDR3 length: 14 amino acids. Germline V lookup: CDR1 LNHDA, CDR2 SQIVND (reference sequence). As DNA, the CDR3 is TGTGCCAGTAGTGACGGACAGGGGCGGCAAAAACTGTTTTTT. As protein: CASSDGQGRQKLFF.

The chain combines TRBV3-1 (or the pseudogene TRBV3-2) with TRBJ2-2; weak D call: TRBD1 (6 bases). V shed 7 bases and J shed 2 bases, with 8 bases lying between them. CDR3 length equals 13 residues. Germline CDR1 LGHDT, CDR2 YNNKEL (reference sequence). The CDR3 DNA sequence: TGTGCCAGCATACAGGGCAACACCGGGGAGCTGTTTTTT. Its protein product is CASIQGNTGELFF.

This chain joins TRBV28 and TRBJ2-7, with TRBD1 identical over 9 bases. The V gene end was trimmed by 5 bases and the J gene end by 1 base; junction bases not matched to a gene: 6. Looked up from germline, CDR1 is MDHEN and CDR2 is SYDVKM. The CDR3 covers 15 residues. DNA of the CDR3: TGTGCCAGCAGTACCCCGGGACAGGGATCCTACGAGCAGTACTTC. This sequence encodes CASSTPGQGSYEQYF.

The rearrangement joins TRBV5-1 to TRBJ1-5, with unresolved D. The germline V and J ends were trimmed by 0 bases and 0 bases, with 10 bases remaining between them. The length of the CDR3 is 16 residues. Germline CDR1 reads SGHRS; CDR2 reads YFSETQ. DNA for the CDR3: TGCGCCAGCAGCTTGGGACCGCCAAGTAGCAATCAGCCCCAGCATTTT. Its protein is CASSLGPPSSNQPQHF.

The gene calls are TRBV7-6 and TRBJ2-5; 11 bases agree with TRBD2. V was pared by 1 base and J by 2 bases, with 3 bases of the junction left unmatched. The CDR3 runs 16 residues. The V gene's germline CDR1 is SGHVS and CDR2 FNYEAQ. The CDR3 loop reads CASSLGLAGGQETQYF. The CDR3, as DNA: TGTGCCAGCAGCTTAGGGCTAGCGGGGGGTCAAGAGACCCAGTACTTC.

This clone was seen a handful of times. The chain carries TRBV18 and TRBJ1-4; D perhaps matches TRBD1 (5 bases). CDR3 length: 15 residues. In germline, CDR1 is KGHSH, CDR2 LQKENI. V lost 3 bases, J lost 6 bases, and 14 bases lay in between. The CDR3 region is CASSPSRQGDEKLFF. CDR3 nucleotide sequence: TGTGCCAGCTCACCCTCCCGTCAAGGGGATGAAAAACTGTTTTTT.

The J gene is TRBJ1-4, the V gene TRBV5-1, with D hard to call. With 0 bases removed from V and 0 bases from J, the gap between germline ends came to 3 bases. This CDR3 spans 14 amino acids. Germline V gene sequence: CDR1 SGHRS, CDR2 YFSETQ. CDR3 DNA sequence: TGCGCCAGCAGCTTGGGTACAACTAATGAAAAACTGTTTTTT. It codes for CASSLGTTNEKLFF.

The chain combines TRBV5-1 with TRBJ1-4; no clear D gene. Germline lookup yields CDR1 SGHRS and CDR2 YFSETQ. V lost 4 bases to trimming and J lost 4 bases, with 17 bases between them. The CDR3 spans 16 residues. The CDR3 region has the DNA TGCGCCAGCAGCCAAAGGCCCTTCTCAAGTAATGAAAAACTGTTTTTT. It codes for CASSQRPFSSNEKLFF.

This chain joins TRBV18 and TRBJ2-1, with a weak D call TRBD1 (6 bases). V gave up 4 bases and J gave up 10 bases, with 11 bases separating them. CDR1 is KGHSH and CDR2 is LQKENI in the germline V gene. The CDR3 is 12 residues long. The CDR3 loop is CASSRDRNEQFF. The CDR3 coding sequence is TGTGCCAGCTCACGTGACAGGAACGAGCAGTTCTTC. Drawing the rest from reference TRBV18 and TRBJ2-1, the complete variable domain is NAGVMQNPRHLVRRRGQEARLRCSPMKGHSHVYWYRQLPEEGLKFMVYLQKENIIDESGMPKERFSAEFPKEGPSILRIQQVVRGDSAAYFCASSRDRNEQFFGPGTRLTVL.

V gene TRBV5-4 combines with J gene TRBJ2-7, with D possibly TRBD2 on 5 matching bases. Germline V gene sequence: CDR1 SGHNT, CDR2 YYREEE (reference sequence). The V end lost 0 bases, the J end lost 2 bases, and 9 bases lay between the germline ends. This CDR3 spans 14 amino acids. CDR3 sequence (DNA): TGTGCCAGCAGCTTGGAGGCGGGCACCTACGAGCAGTACTTC. As protein: CASSLEAGTYEQYF.

The V call is TRBV5-4, the J call TRBJ2-7; D may be TRBD1 (6 bases). V was shortened by 0 bases and J by 6 bases, with 13 bases between the two germline ends. The CDR3 contains 14 residues. CDR1 SGHNT and CDR2 YYREEE come from the germline V gene (reference sequence). The CDR3 coding sequence is TGTGCCAGCAGCTTGGAGACAGGAAGGCCCGAGCAGTACTTC. Its protein product is CASSLETGRPEQYF.

J is TRBJ2-2 and V is TRBV12-3 or TRBV12-4; tentatively, D is TRBD2 (6 bases). The CDR3 sequence is 13 residues long. V lost 8 bases to trimming and J lost 3 bases, with 10 bases between them. CDR3 sequence: CASASGDTGELFF. Here the CDR3 DNA reads TGTGCCAGCGCCTCGGGGGACACCGGGGAGCTGTTTTTT.

V is TRBV27 and J is TRBJ1-6; D is unresolved. Trimming cost V 5 bases and J 7 bases, with 15 bases left between them. This CDR3 region has 15 residues. Looked up from germline, CDR1 is MNHEY and CDR2 is SMNVEV (reference sequence). The CDR3 DNA reads TGTGCCAGCAGTCGACGGACCTCAGTGAATTCACCCCTCCACTTT. Encoded protein: CASSRRTSVNSPLHF.

This chain joins TRBV18 and TRBJ2-5; D remains unclear. Germline-derived CDR1 and CDR2 are KGHSH and LQKENI. Trimming pared 2 bases from V and 5 bases from J, leaving 9 bases between. The CDR3 length is 13 residues. The CDR3 nucleotides read TGTGCCAGCTCACCAGCGAACCTGGAGACCCAGTACTTC. It codes for CASSPANLETQYF.

This chain joins TRBV5-1 and TRBJ1-1; D is unclear. CDR3 size: 15 residues. V lost 0 bases to trimming and J lost 0 bases, with 9 bases between them. Looked up from germline, CDR1 is SGHRS and CDR2 is YFSETQ. CDR3 in DNA: TGCGCCAGCAGCTTGGCCCCCGGGGTGAACACTGAAGCTTTCTTT. Its protein is CASSLAPGVNTEAFF.

CDR3 in amino acids: CASTPWPGGSSYNEQFF. Here the CDR3 DNA reads TGTGCCAGCACCCCCTGGCCGGGGGGTAGCTCCTACAATGAGCAGTTCTTC. The J gene is TRBJ2-1, the V gene TRBV6-2 or TRBV6-3; TRBD2 aligns across 7 bases. V lost 7 bases, J lost 0 bases, and 12 bases stayed unmatched. Per the germline V gene, CDR1 is MNHEY and CDR2 is SVGEGT. CDR3 length: 17 residues.

The genes are TRBV5-6 and TRBJ1-5, with D perhaps TRBD1 (5 bases). The CDR3 runs to 16 residues. The V gene's germline CDR1 is SGHDT and CDR2 YYEEEE. The V and J ends lost 2 bases and 3 bases respectively, with 15 bases between them. The DNA for the CDR3 is TGTGCCAGCAGCTTAACCGGGACCCGGATCAATCAGCCCCAGCATTTT. Amino acids: CASSLTGTRINQPQHF. Full variable domain (remainder filled in from reference TRBV5-6 and TRBJ1-5): DAGVTQSPTHLIKTRGQQVTLRCSPKSGHDTVSWYQQALGQGPQFIFQYYEEEERQRGNFPDRFSGHQFPNYSSELNVNALLLGDSALYLCASSLTGTRINQPQHFGDGTRLSIL.

The genes are TRBV5-1 and TRBJ2-7; D is perhaps TRBD1 (7 bases). CDR1 is SGHRS, CDR2 YFSETQ, per germline. V lost 0 bases, J lost 2 bases, and 12 bases lay in between. The CDR3 sequence is 15 residues long. The CDR3 sequence: CASSLAGGLTYEQYF. The DNA for the CDR3 is TGCGCCAGCAGCTTGGCAGGGGGGCTAACCTACGAGCAGTACTTC.

The J gene is TRBJ2-3, the V gene TRBV2; no clear D gene. In germline, CDR1 is SNHLY, CDR2 FYNNEI. V was pared by 6 bases and J by 0 bases, with 10 bases between. This CDR3 comprises 14 residues. The CDR3 coding sequence is TGTGCCAGCAGCGGACCCATTAGCACAGATACGCAGTATTTT. Protein product: CASSGPISTDTQYF.

This clone was recorded once. The rearrangement joins TRBV13 to TRBJ2-5; the D is unclear. This CDR3 comprises 13 residues. V was trimmed by 1 base and J by 5 bases, leaving 8 bases between them. Germline CDR1 PRHDT, CDR2 FYEKMQ (reference sequence). In nucleotides, the CDR3 is TGTGCCAGCAGCTTAGTGAATGGGGAGACCCAGTACTTC. Amino acid sequence: CASSLVNGETQYF.

This chain joins TRBV12-5 and TRBJ2-3, with D perhaps matching TRBD2 (6 bases). The V gene lost 7 bases and the J gene lost 4 bases, with 12 bases spanning the gap. This CDR3 region has 13 residues. Germline V CDR1 and CDR2: LGHNT, FRNRAP. The CDR3, as DNA: TGTGCTAGTGTTGTGGGACTTTCAGATACGCAGTATTTT. Protein: CASVVGLSDTQYF.

This chain links TRBV7-2 with TRBJ1-3; unclear D gene. The germline V gene encodes CDR1 SGHTA and CDR2 FQGNSA. There are 12 residues in the CDR3. Deletions cut 1 base from V and 4 bases from J, with 2 bases between. In nucleotides, the CDR3 is TGTGCCAGCAGCTTAGGGGGAAACACCATATATTTT. It is translated as CASSLGGNTIYF.

This chain connects TRBV2 to TRBJ1-5; TRBD1 might be the D (5 bases). Deletions cut 6 bases from V and 5 bases from J, with 8 bases between. The germline V gene has CDR1 SNHLY and CDR2 FYNNEI. This CDR3 is 12 amino acids long. This CDR3 is CASRGLDQPQHF. CDR3 nucleotides: TGTGCCAGCAGGGGACTCGATCAGCCCCAGCATTTT.

This clone turned up a few times. CDR3 sequence: CASSQGPGQVYGYTF. CDR3 nucleotide sequence: TGCGCCAGCAGCCAAGGGCCGGGACAGGTCTATGGCTACACCTTC. The rearrangement links TRBV4-1 to TRBJ1-2, with 8 bases lining up with TRBD1. The CDR3 covers 15 residues. CDR1 is MGHRA, CDR2 YSYEKL, per germline. The V segment lost 1 base and the J segment 4 bases; nucleotides outside the gene matches: 5.

The chain employs TRBV3-1 (or the pseudogene TRBV3-2) and TRBJ1-6; 8 nucleotides agree with TRBD1. CDR3 length: 15 amino acids. The V gene end was trimmed by 3 bases and the J gene end by 10 bases; junction bases not matched to a gene: 8. Per germline, CDR1 LGHDT and CDR2 YNNKEL (reference sequence). CDR3 nucleotides: TGTGCCAGCAGCCAGAGGACAGGGTGGGAATCACCCCTCCACTTT. Translation gives CASSQRTGWESPLHF.

The chain has TRBV28 and TRBJ2-7; 10 bases match TRBD1. CDR3 length equals 15 residues. V was pared by 4 bases and J by 5 bases, with 8 bases of the junction left unmatched. Germline CDR1 is MDHEN and CDR2 is SYDVKM. CDR3 in DNA: TGTGCCAGCAGTTCCCCGGGACAGGGGAACCACGAGCAGTACTTC. This codes for CASSSPGQGNHEQYF.

The genes are TRBV11-3 and TRBJ1-4; D is possibly TRBD1 (6 bases). V was pared by 7 bases and J by 7 bases, with 19 bases between. CDR3 length: 15 amino acids. Looked up from germline, CDR1 is SGHNT and CDR2 is YENEEA. The CDR3 region has the DNA TGTGCCAGCATCCTATTGGGGGGCGCAAGTGAAAAACTGTTTTTT. This encodes CASILLGGASEKLFF.